This T cell receptor beta chain appears in the sequencing data of a study of OX40 agonist ivuxolimab in advanced cancers. Background on the study: The patients' treatment was ivuxolimab, an agonistic anti-OX40 (CD134) antibody. A partial response was reached by three patients: one with hepatocellular carcinoma and two with cutaneous melanoma.

The CDR3 is made up of 12 amino acids. V lost 8 bases to trimming and J lost 10 bases, with 15 bases between them. Germline V gene sequence: CDR1 MDHEN, CDR2 SYDVKM. Profiling relied on immunoSEQ multiplex PCR, and the TCRdb table lists in-frame clones only, not all of them. The sample records tens of thousands of clones, approximately 83% being singletons. V usage is TRBV28 and J usage is TRBJ1-5; D gene uncertain. The receptor was derived from an adult with an advanced solid tumor such as melanoma, head and neck, liver or kidney cancer. The sample in question was CD4+ or CD8+ T cells sorted from blood, obtained in a trial of the OX40 agonist ivuxolimab. This CDR3 is CASCLAQLPQHF. For the CDR3, the DNA is TGTGCCAGCTGCCTTGCACAGCTACCCCAGCATTTT.